The 21 T cell receptor beta chains presented below share a single source sample, sequenced in a study of immune characterization of retroperitoneal liposarcoma. TCRdb analysed the PCR reads with MiXCR anew, one entry per CDR3 protein. The sample lists around 11,000 distinct CDR3 sequences, about a quarter occurring once. The specimen was tumor tissue. The receptors derive from a male donor with retroperitoneal liposarcoma.

Judged by abundance, this clonotype is medium-sized (0.01 to 0.1%). The rearrangement uses TRBV7-6 and TRBJ2-1, with D maybe TRBD2 (6 bases). Germline V CDR1 and CDR2: SGHVS, FNYEAQ. Deletions cut 2 bases from V and 8 bases from J, with 13 bases between. The CDR3 consists of 14 residues. Here the CDR3 reads CASSLSGSSYEQFF. As DNA, the CDR3 is TGTGCCAGCAGCTTAAGCGGGTCTAGTTATGAGCAGTTCTTC.

This clonotype was detected many times. The chain employs TRBV12-3 or TRBV12-4 and TRBJ1-5; possible D gene TRBD1, 5 bases. Trimming left V 5 bases short and J 7 bases short, with 15 bases between. This CDR3 has 14 amino acids. As DNA, the CDR3 is TGTGCCAGCAGTCACGGCCAGGGACGACAGCCCCAGCATTTT. Encoded protein: CASSHGQGRQPQHF.

In this sample, this clonotype turned up many times. V is TRBV6-1 and J is TRBJ2-1; the D gene is possibly TRBD1 (5 bases). V was shortened by 8 bases and J by 10 bases, with 15 bases between the two germline ends. The CDR3 is 12 amino acids. From germline, CDR1 is MNHNS and CDR2 SASEGT. CDR3 DNA: TGTGCCAGCCGGACGGACACCTACGAGCAGTTCTTC. Translating gives CASRTDTYEQFF.

The table lists this clonotype with a few counts. J is TRBJ2-1 and V is TRBV24-1; D remains unclear. This CDR3 comprises 12 residues. Trimming removed 4 bases from V and 2 bases from J, with 2 bases in between. The germline V gene encodes CDR1 KGHDR and CDR2 SFDVKD. The CDR3 spells CATSDPYNEQFF. The CDR3 DNA sequence: TGTGCCACCAGTGACCCCTACAATGAGCAGTTCTTC.

This rearrangement joins TRBV27 to TRBJ2-1; D is undetermined. V was clipped by 0 bases and J by 3 bases, with 0 bases between them. Germline loops: CDR1 MNHEY, CDR2 SMNVEV (reference sequence). This CDR3 region has 12 residues. The chain's CDR3 is CASSLSYNEQFF. The CDR3 DNA reads TGTGCCAGCAGTTTATCCTACAATGAGCAGTTCTTC.

This clonotype was observed many times. CDR3 sequence: CASSTHGAGAGSSYNSPLHF. CDR3 nucleotides: TGTGCCAGCAGTACTCATGGGGCAGGGGCTGGAAGCTCCTATAATTCACCCCTCCACTTT. V usage is TRBV6-1 and J usage is TRBJ1-6; maybe TRBD1 (6 bases). The CDR3 extends over 20 amino acids. With 5 bases removed from V and 0 bases from J, the gap between germline ends came to 23 bases. CDR1 and CDR2 from the germline V gene are MNHNS and SASEGT.

Regarding this clonotype: It may be a read error: a sequence one base away is much more abundant. The chain carries TRBV6-4 and TRBJ2-4, with TRBD1 matching over 10 bases. This CDR3 is built from 17 residues. Germline V gene lookup returns CDR1 MRHNA and CDR2 SNTAGT. CDR3 DNA sequence: TGTGTCAGCAGTGATACCGGGACAGGGGATCCCTACAATGAGCAGTACTTC. Its translation is CVSSDTGTGDPYNEQYF.

This sequence joins TRBV6-1 and TRBJ2-5; either TRBD1 or TRBD2 may supply D (5 bases each). The germline V and J ends were trimmed by 4 bases and 5 bases, with 17 bases remaining between them. The CDR3 is made up of 15 amino acids. CDR1 and CDR2 from the germline V gene are MNHNS and SASEGT. CDR3 bases: TGTGCCAGCAGTGGCCTTAAGAGGGGATGGGAGACCCAGTACTTC. Encoded protein: CASSGLKRGWETQYF.

This clonotype was seen more than once but under ten times. The J gene is TRBJ1-4, the V gene TRBV6-1; D not certain. V lost 5 bases and J lost 4, with 11 bases in between. CDR1 and CDR2 from the germline V gene are MNHNS and SASEGT. The CDR3 loop spans 14 amino acids. DNA for the CDR3: TGTGCCAGCAGTACCCGCAGTTATAATGAAAAACTGTTTTTT. Translated: CASSTRSYNEKLFF.

Concerning this clonotype itself: At one boundary the junction diverges from the germline segment, which might be a read error. The rearrangement links TRBV6-1 to TRBJ2-1; tentatively, D is TRBD1 or TRBD2 (7 bases each). Germline CDR1 and CDR2: MNHNS and SASEGT. The CDR3 length is 11 residues. CDR3 region: CVSRGGNEQFF. The DNA of the CDR3 is TGTGTCAGCAGGGGGGGGAATGAGCAGTTCTTC.

The chain combines TRBV6-4 with TRBJ2-1, with D possibly TRBD1 on 8 matching bases. CDR3 length equals 13 residues. The germline gives CDR1 MRHNA, CDR2 SNTAGT. With 4 bases removed from V and 10 bases from J, the gap between germline ends came to 14 bases. Here the CDR3 reads CASSVDREGEQFF. In DNA form, the CDR3 reads TGTGCCAGCAGTGTGGACAGGGAGGGGGAGCAGTTCTTC.

With regard to this clonotype: One base away lies a much larger clone, so this may be a sequencing read error. The chain uses TRBV6-1 and TRBJ2-4; 12 bases align to TRBD1. The CDR3 has 15 amino acids. From germline, CDR1 is MNHNS and CDR2 SASEGT. CDR3 DNA sequence: TGTTCCAGCAGTGAACCGGGACAGGGGGCCAACATTCAGTACTTC. It yields the protein CSSSEPGQGANIQYF.

The gene calls are TRBV6-1 and TRBJ1-6, with D tentatively TRBD1 (5 bases). The CDR3 extends over 14 amino acids. Germline V gene data show CDR1 as MNHNS and CDR2 as SASEGT. V lost 7 bases to trimming and J lost 8 bases, with 15 bases between them. The DNA of the CDR3 is TGTGCCAGCACCCGGGGGGACGGATATTCACCCCTCCACTTT. Protein: CASTRGDGYSPLHF.

In its sample, this clonotype was seen many times. The chain recombines TRBV6-1 with TRBJ1-5; D not resolved. CDR3 size: 16 residues. V was shortened by 5 bases and J by 0 bases, with 14 bases between the two germline ends. In germline, CDR1 is MNHNS, CDR2 SASEGT. CDR3 in DNA: TGTGCCAGCAGTCCCCGGGCCCTTACTAGCAATCAGCCCCAGCATTTT. Its protein is CASSPRALTSNQPQHF.

This clonotype was picked up a small number of times. The rearrangement joins TRBV7-8 to TRBJ2-1; 7 bases are a match to TRBD2. Germline V lookup: CDR1 SGHVS, CDR2 FQNEAQ. After removal of 5 bases from V and 10 bases from J, the junction contained 14 bases not matched to a gene. The CDR3 contains 15 residues. The CDR3 DNA follows: TGTGCCAGCAGCGAAGGGCGGGGGAGAGCCTACGAGCAGTTCTTC. Its translation is CASSEGRGRAYEQFF.

This clonotype was observed a handful of times. The chain links TRBV6-1 to TRBJ2-5, with a possible D match to TRBD1 (5 bases). The DNA end is more similar to TRBJ2-1, so the J call may be wrong. The CDR3 runs to 12 residues. Germline V gene sequence: CDR1 MNHNS, CDR2 SASEGT. The CDR3 coding sequence is TGTGCCAGCAGACAGGACCAAGAGACCCAGTTCTTC. Its protein product is CASRQDQETQFF.

As concerns this clonotype: Compared with germline, one end of the junction differs, possibly owing to a read error. The chain links TRBV6-1 to TRBJ2-3; tentative D call: TRBD1 (6 bases). Germline-derived CDR1 and CDR2 are MNHNS and SASEGT. The CDR3 consists of 15 residues. CDR3 loop: CATDPGHLSYNEQFF. The CDR3 DNA follows: TGTGCCACCGACCCGGGACATCTTTCTTACAATGAGCAGTTCTTT.

This clonotype appeared a few times. J is TRBJ2-1 and V is TRBV6-1; tentative D call: TRBD1 (6 bases). The assigned J gene may be wrong: the sequence end matches TRBJ2-7 better. Germline assignment: CDR1 MNHNS and CDR2 SASEGT. The CDR3 totals 13 residues. CDR3 amino acids: CASRGGPYNEQYF. As DNA, the CDR3 is TGTGCCAGCAGAGGGGGTCCCTACAATGAGCAGTACTTC.

The chain recombines TRBV7-6 with TRBJ2-4; D may be TRBD2 (7 bases). There are 12 residues in the CDR3. Per germline, CDR1 SGHVS and CDR2 FNYEAQ. Trimming took off 5 bases at V and 15 bases at J, with 17 bases between the two ends. The CDR3 nucleotides are TGTGCCAGCAGCCAGGGGCGGGGGATCCGGTACTTC. It is translated as CASSQGRGIRYF.

By share of the sample, this clonotype is medium-sized. The V call is TRBV11-3, the J call TRBJ2-7; D is unclear. Trimming took off 6 bases at V and 3 bases at J, with 15 bases between the two ends. The CDR3 sequence is 14 residues long. Germline V gene sequence: CDR1 SGHNT, CDR2 YENEEA. The CDR3 reads CASSPLGGGYEQYF. The CDR3 region has the DNA TGTGCCAGCAGTCCCCTCGGTGGTGGCTACGAGCAGTACTTC.

The J gene is TRBJ1-2, the V gene TRBV6-1; perhaps TRBD1 as D (5 bases). Germline loops: CDR1 MNHNS, CDR2 SASEGT. Between the trimmed V and J ends, which lost 6 bases and 4 bases, there was a span of 12 bases. The CDR3 is made up of 13 amino acids. CDR3 nucleotide sequence: TGTGCCAGCAGCGTCGGGACTGGCTATGGCTACACCTTC. Protein product: CASSVGTGYGYTF.